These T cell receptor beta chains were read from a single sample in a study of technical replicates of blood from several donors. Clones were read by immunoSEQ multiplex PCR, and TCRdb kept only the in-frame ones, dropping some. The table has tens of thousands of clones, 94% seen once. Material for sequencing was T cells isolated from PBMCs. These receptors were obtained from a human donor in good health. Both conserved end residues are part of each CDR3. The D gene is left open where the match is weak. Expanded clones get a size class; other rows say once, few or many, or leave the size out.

TGTGCCAGCAGCCAGTTAAGCGGGAGCTCCTACAATGAGCAGTTCTTC	CASSQLSGSSYNEQFF	TRBD2	NA	TRBV14	TRBJ2-1
TGTGCCAGCAGTCCCCCAGGGGAGGGAGATACGCAGTATTTT	CASSPPGEGDTQYF	NA	NA	TRBV6-1	TRBJ2-3
TGCGCCAGCAGCTTGGGAGGCGGATACACAGATACGCAGTATTTT	CASSLGGGYTDTQYF	NA	NA	TRBV5-1	TRBJ2-3
TGTGCCAGCAGTTTACTGGGAGGAGCAACTAATGAAAAACTGTTTTTT	CASSLLGGATNEKLFF	NA	once	TRBV27	TRBJ1-4
TGCAGCGCCTCCAGGGGGGAGACCCAGTACTTC	CSASRGETQYF	TRBD1	NA	TRBV29-1	TRBJ2-5
TGTGCCAGCAGTCGACAGGGCACCCGTGAGCCCCAGCATTTT	CASSRQGTREPQHF	TRBD1	NA	TRBV6-5	TRBJ1-5
TGTGCCAGCATAGCGGGACAGGGGAACTATGGCTACACCTTC	CASIAGQGNYGYTF	TRBD1	NA	TRBV28	TRBJ1-2
TGTGCCAGCAGCTTAATATCGGCAGGCCCCACTGAAGCTTTCTTT	CASSLISAGPTEAFF	NA	NA	TRBV7-3	TRBJ1-1
TGTGCCAGCAGCCGGGACTTAGGCACAGATACGCAGTATTTT	CASSRDLGTDTQYF	NA	NA	TRBV9	TRBJ2-3
TGTGCCAGTAGGGGGACTAGCGGGTCTTTCAATGAGCAGTTCTTC	CASRGTSGSFNEQFF	TRBD2	NA	TRBV19	TRBJ2-1
TGTGCCAGCAGCTTAATTGGACACGTGAACACTGAAGCTTTCTTT	CASSLIGHVNTEAFF	NA	NA	TRBV11-2	TRBJ1-1
TGCGCCAGCAGCTTGGCCGGGACAGACTACACCGGGGAGCTGTTTTTT	CASSLAGTDYTGELFF	TRBD1	once	TRBV5-1	TRBJ2-2
TGTGCCAGCAACCAAAACCTGCGGGGGTTGGGTGAGACCCAGTACTTC	CASNQNLRGLGETQYF	TRBD2	once	TRBV7-9	TRBJ2-5
TGCGCCAGCAGCCCGACAGGGGTAGGGGATCAGCCCCAGCATTTT	CASSPTGVGDQPQHF	TRBD1	NA	TRBV4-1	TRBJ1-5
TGCGCCAGCAGCTTGGGGACCCCGGGACAGAGCAATCAGCCCCAGCATTTT	CASSLGTPGQSNQPQHF	TRBD1	NA	TRBV5-1	TRBJ1-5
TGTGCCAGCAGCGCCGGGGGGGGCCCCAGCTCCTACGAGCAGTACTTC	CASSAGGGPSSYEQYF	TRBD2	NA	TRBV9	TRBJ2-7
TGTGCCTCCCTGGACAGCGAGCAGTACTTC	CASLDSEQYF	NA	NA	TRBV6-4	TRBJ2-7
TGTGCCAGCAGTGCAGGAGAGGGAGTTACGCAGTATTTT	CASSAGEGVTQYF	NA	once	TRBV6-1	TRBJ2-3
TGTGCCAGCAGCACTCTCAGGGTCACCTACGAGCAGTACTTC	CASSTLRVTYEQYF	NA	NA	TRBV7-9	TRBJ2-7
TGTGCAAGTCGCCCTAATAGGCGGGGTCGAGGCACCGGGGAGCTGTTTTTT	CASRPNRRGRGTGELFF	NA	once	TRBV12-2	TRBJ2-2